What follows are 20 T cell receptor beta chains derived from one specimen sequenced in a study of blood T cells in healthy people across ages. Primed by a sample-barcoded 5' primer and a J-beta primer mix, a second PCR proceeded for about 6 to 11 cycles. TCRdb redid the calling of the 5' RACE reads with MiXCR, one entry per CDR3 protein. The table shows about 800,000 distinct CDR3 sequences, with 58% occurring only once. The sample was blood. These TCRs come from a man in his thirties or forties in good health.

This chain uses TRBV3-1 with TRBJ2-1, with D perhaps matching TRBD1 or TRBD2 (5 bases each). The CDR3 has 16 residues. Germline CDR1 reads LGHDT; CDR2 reads YNNKEL (reference sequence). The V end lost 3 bases, the J end lost 0 bases, and 12 bases lay between the germline ends. CDR3 loop: CASSHPGGSSYNEQFF. The CDR3 DNA reads TGTGCCAGCAGCCACCCTGGGGGAAGCTCCTACAATGAGCAGTTCTTC.

The chain links TRBV7-7 to TRBJ2-1; TRBD2 agrees at 8 bases. The CDR3 has 15 amino acids. The ends lost 4 bases at V and 7 bases at J; junction bases unmatched: 9. Per the germline V gene, CDR1 is SSHAT and CDR2 is FNYEAQ (reference sequence). The CDR3 loop reads CASSSLAGPLNEQFF. CDR3 nucleotides: TGTGCCAGCAGCTCTTTAGCGGGGCCTCTAAATGAGCAGTTCTTC. Full variable domain (missing parts from reference TRBV7-7 and TRBJ2-1): GAGVSQSPRYKVTKRGQDVTLRCDPISSHATLYWYQQALGQGPEFLTYFNYEAQPDKSGLPSDRFSAERPEGSISTLTIQRTEQRDSAMYRCASSSLAGPLNEQFFGPGTRLTVL.

The J gene is TRBJ2-7, the V gene TRBV20-1, with TRBD2 matching 11 bases. CDR1 DFQATT and CDR2 SNEGSKA come from the germline V gene (reference sequence). V trimming: 6 bases; J trimming: 4 bases; junction bases outside the gene matches: 17. The CDR3 totals 17 residues. CDR3 in amino acids: CSALPPAGLAGGYEQYF. The CDR3 coding sequence is TGCAGTGCCCTCCCTCCCGCGGGGCTAGCGGGAGGATACGAGCAGTACTTC.

The chain has TRBV5-1 and TRBJ2-1, with D possibly matching TRBD2 (5 bases). V lost 2 bases to trimming and J lost 8 bases, with 14 bases between them. The CDR3 runs 14 residues. The germline V gene encodes CDR1 SGHRS and CDR2 YFSETQ. The CDR3 coding sequence is TGCGCCAGCAGCTTCGGTCGGAACGGGGATGAGCAGTTCTTC. Translated, it gives CASSFGRNGDEQFF.

Regarding this clonotype: Germline and junction disagree at one end, which may indicate a read error. J is TRBJ2-5 and V is TRBV5-4, with 8 positions matching TRBD1. The closer fit of TRBJ2-7 to the DNA end suggests the J call may be wrong. This CDR3 is built from 13 residues. Per germline, CDR1 SGHNT and CDR2 YYREEE (reference sequence). In nucleotides, the CDR3 is TGTGCCAGCATCTTGGACGGACAGGGCGAGCAGTACTTC. This translates into CASILDGQGEQYF.

J is TRBJ2-5 and V is TRBV12-3 or TRBV12-4; D could derive from TRBD1 or TRBD2 (5 bases each). The germline V and J ends were trimmed by 3 bases and 3 bases, with 14 bases remaining between them. CDR3 length: 15 amino acids. CDR3 sequence reads: CASSFSGPGKETQYF. For the CDR3, the DNA is TGTGCCAGCAGTTTCTCGGGGCCAGGGAAAGAGACCCAGTACTTC.

This chain links TRBV29-1 with TRBJ1-4; the D gene is possibly TRBD1 (5 bases). From germline, CDR1 is SQVTM and CDR2 ANQGSEA. V lost 7 bases and J 0 bases, leaving 9 bases between the germline ends. The CDR3 loop spans 13 amino acids. This CDR3 is CSAWGATNEKLFF. The CDR3, as DNA: TGCAGCGCCTGGGGGGCAACTAATGAAAAACTGTTTTTT.

V and J are TRBV13 and TRBJ2-1, with 12 bases that match TRBD2. The CDR3 is made up of 16 amino acids. The J segment lost 8 bases and the V segment lost 1 base, leaving 6 bases of the junction unmatched. Germline values: CDR1 PRHDT, CDR2 FYEKMQ (reference sequence). The CDR3 protein is CASSLVTSGGPDEQFF. The DNA of the CDR3 is TGTGCCAGCAGCTTAGTTACTAGCGGGGGGCCCGATGAGCAGTTCTTC.

This clonotype was picked up many times. The chain couples TRBV5-1 to TRBJ2-7; D unresolved. CDR3 length equals 12 residues. V lost 3 bases and J lost 1, with 5 bases in between. Germline CDR1 SGHRS, CDR2 YFSETQ. The DNA of the CDR3 is TGCGCCAGCAGCTCGAATTCCTACGAGCAGTACTTC. Translating gives CASSSNSYEQYF.

This clonotype has a handful of counts. This sequence joins TRBV5-1 and TRBJ2-4, with 7 bases lining up with TRBD1. The DNA matches TRBJ2-7 better at its end, which makes the J call doubtful. The CDR3 sequence is 14 residues long. CDR1 and CDR2 from the germline V gene are SGHRS and YFSETQ. DNA of the CDR3: TGCGCCAGCAGCCTAGGGACAGCACCCTACGAGCAGTACTTC. Its protein product is CASSLGTAPYEQYF.

The DNA for the CDR3 is TGTGCCACCAGCAGGGGACAGGGGATCGAGACCCAGTACTTC. This codes for CATSRGQGIETQYF. This chain links TRBV15 with TRBJ2-5; 10 positions agree with TRBD1. Losses at the gene ends were 3 bases for V and 5 bases for J; bases not matched to a gene: 3. Germline V CDR1 and CDR2: LNHNV, YYDKDF (reference sequence). The CDR3 covers 14 residues.

Points on this clonotype: One junction end does not reproduce the germline sequence, and a read error may be involved. This chain uses TRBV7-7 with TRBJ2-1; TRBD1 agrees at 11 bases. The CDR3 runs 14 residues. Germline CDR1 reads SSHAT; CDR2 reads FNYEAQ (reference sequence). The DNA of the CDR3 is TGTGCTAGCAGCCCCGGGGACAGGGGGAGTGAGCAGTTCTTC. Its translation is CASSPGDRGSEQFF.

This clonotype was counted only a few times. V gene TRBV6-5 combines with J gene TRBJ1-2; TRBD1 is a possible D gene (5 bases). This CDR3 spans 12 amino acids. V was clipped by 5 bases and J by 2 bases, with 6 bases between them. Looked up from germline, CDR1 is MNHEY and CDR2 is SVGAGI. In DNA, the CDR3 is TGTGCCAGCAGTGACAGCAACTATGGCTACACCTTC. Translation: CASSDSNYGYTF.

In this sample, this clonotype turned up many times. The V gene is TRBV20-1, the J gene TRBJ2-3; 12 positions agree with TRBD2. Germline CDR1 DFQATT, CDR2 SNEGSKA (reference sequence). CDR3 length: 14 residues. V lost 4 bases and J lost 2; bases outside the gene matches: 1. The CDR3 region is CSATSGGATDTQYF. In nucleotides, the CDR3 is TGCAGTGCTACTAGCGGGGGGGCCACAGATACGCAGTATTTT.

The rearrangement links TRBV5-1 to TRBJ2-7, with TRBD1 matching over 8 bases. The CDR3 consists of 15 residues. Looked up from germline, CDR1 is SGHRS and CDR2 is YFSETQ. Trimming at V came to 0 bases and at J to 7 bases, leaving 9 bases not matched to a gene. CDR3 in DNA: TGCGCCAGCAGCTTGGGTGGACAGGGCCCCGATGAGCAGTACTTC. Encoded protein: CASSLGGQGPDEQYF.

V and J are TRBV12-3 or TRBV12-4 and TRBJ2-7, with 9 nucleotides matching TRBD1. V lost 3 bases, J lost 0 bases, and 6 bases stayed unmatched. The CDR3 extends over 16 amino acids. CDR3 bases: TGTGCCAGCAGTTTGGGGGACAGGGTCCTCTCCTACGAGCAGTACTTC. Encoded protein: CASSLGDRVLSYEQYF.

The rearrangement links TRBV29-1 to TRBJ1-1; maybe TRBD1 (5 bases). V lost 1 base and J lost 0, with 9 bases in between. CDR1 and CDR2 from the germline V gene are SQVTM and ANQGSEA. The CDR3 spans 14 residues. This CDR3 is CSVEVIQVNTEAFF. The CDR3 nucleotides read TGCAGCGTTGAAGTTATACAGGTGAACACTGAAGCTTTCTTT.

This clonotype was found a few times. The V and J genes are TRBV10-3 and TRBJ2-5, with D unclear. The CDR3 is made up of 14 amino acids. Trimming cost V 4 bases and J 0 bases, with 9 bases left between them. The germline V gene encodes CDR1 ENHRY and CDR2 SYGVKD. The CDR3 reads CAISGTLYQETQYF. The DNA of the CDR3 is TGTGCCATCAGTGGTACTCTTTACCAAGAGACCCAGTACTTC.

The rearrangement joins TRBV19 to TRBJ2-7; D remains ambiguous. Per the germline V gene, CDR1 is LNHDA and CDR2 is SQIVND (reference sequence). The CDR3 is 12 amino acids. V lost 7 bases and J 4 bases, leaving 11 bases between the germline ends. CDR3 sequence: CASNDGKYEQYF. The CDR3 nucleotides read TGTGCCAGTAATGACGGAAAATACGAGCAGTACTTC.

V is TRBV20-1 and J is TRBJ1-2; unclear D gene. There are 10 residues in the CDR3. The germline V gene encodes CDR1 DFQATT and CDR2 SNEGSKA (reference sequence). Trimming removed 3 bases at V and 8 bases at J, with 7 bases between. The CDR3 region has the DNA TGCAGTGCTAGCATCGGCGGCTACACCTTC. Translated: CSASIGGYTF.